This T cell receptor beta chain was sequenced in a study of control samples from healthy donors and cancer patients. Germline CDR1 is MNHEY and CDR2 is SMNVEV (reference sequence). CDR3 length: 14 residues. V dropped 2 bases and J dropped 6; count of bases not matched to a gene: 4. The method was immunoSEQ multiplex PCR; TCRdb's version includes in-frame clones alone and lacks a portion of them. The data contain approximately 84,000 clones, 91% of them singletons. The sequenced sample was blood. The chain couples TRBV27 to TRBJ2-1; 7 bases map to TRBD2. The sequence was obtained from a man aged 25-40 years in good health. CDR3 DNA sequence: TGTGCCAGCAGTTTAGCGGGAGTTATCAATGAGCAGTTCTTC. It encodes CASSLAGVINEQFF.